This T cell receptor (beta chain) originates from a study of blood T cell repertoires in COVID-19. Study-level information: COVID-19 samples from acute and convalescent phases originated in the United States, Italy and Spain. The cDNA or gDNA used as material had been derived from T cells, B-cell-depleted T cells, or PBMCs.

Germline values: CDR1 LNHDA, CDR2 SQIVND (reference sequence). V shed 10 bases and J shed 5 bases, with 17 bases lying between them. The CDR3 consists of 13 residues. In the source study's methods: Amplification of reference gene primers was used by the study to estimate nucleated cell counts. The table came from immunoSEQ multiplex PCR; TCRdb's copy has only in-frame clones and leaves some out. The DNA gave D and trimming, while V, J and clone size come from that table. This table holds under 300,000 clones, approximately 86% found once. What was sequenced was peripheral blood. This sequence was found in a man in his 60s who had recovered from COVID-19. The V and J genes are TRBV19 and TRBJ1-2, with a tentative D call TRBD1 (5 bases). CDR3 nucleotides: TGTGCCACCAGACGGGGGGTCTCATATGGCTACACCTTC. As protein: CATRRGVSYGYTF.